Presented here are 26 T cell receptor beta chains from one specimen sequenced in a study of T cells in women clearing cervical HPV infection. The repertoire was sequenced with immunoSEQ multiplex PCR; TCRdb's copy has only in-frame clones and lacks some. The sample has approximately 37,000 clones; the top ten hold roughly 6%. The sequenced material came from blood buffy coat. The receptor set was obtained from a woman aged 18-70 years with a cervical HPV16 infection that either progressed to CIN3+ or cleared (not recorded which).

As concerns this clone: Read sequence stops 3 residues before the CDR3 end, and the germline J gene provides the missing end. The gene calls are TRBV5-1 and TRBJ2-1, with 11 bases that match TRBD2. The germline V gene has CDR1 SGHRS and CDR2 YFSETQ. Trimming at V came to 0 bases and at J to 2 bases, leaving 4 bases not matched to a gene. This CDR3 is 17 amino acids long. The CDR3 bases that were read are TGCGCCAGCAGCTTGGTAGCGGGAGGGGTCGCCTACAATGAG. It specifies CASSLVAGGVAYNE. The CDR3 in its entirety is CASSLVAGGVAYNEQFF.

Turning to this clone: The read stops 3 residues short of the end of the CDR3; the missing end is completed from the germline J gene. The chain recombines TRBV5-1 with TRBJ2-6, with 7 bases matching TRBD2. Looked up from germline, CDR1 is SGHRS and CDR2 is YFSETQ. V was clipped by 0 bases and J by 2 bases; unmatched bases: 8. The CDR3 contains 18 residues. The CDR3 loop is CASSLGSSGRTGANVLTF. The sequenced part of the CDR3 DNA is TGCGCCAGCAGCTTGGGGTCTAGCGGCAGGACTGGGGCCAACGTC. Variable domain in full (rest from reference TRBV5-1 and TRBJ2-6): KAGVTQTPRYLIKTRGQQVTLSCSPISGHRSVSWYQQTPGQGLQFLFEYFSETQRNKGNFPGRFSGRQFSNSRSEMNVSTLELGDSALYLCASSLGSSGRTGANVLTFGAGSRLTVL.

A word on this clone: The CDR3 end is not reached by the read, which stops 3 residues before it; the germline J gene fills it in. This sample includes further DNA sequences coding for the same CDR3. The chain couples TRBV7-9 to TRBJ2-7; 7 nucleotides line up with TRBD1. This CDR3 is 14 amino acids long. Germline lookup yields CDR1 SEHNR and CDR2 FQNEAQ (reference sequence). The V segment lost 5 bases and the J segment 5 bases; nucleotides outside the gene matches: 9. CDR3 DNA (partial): TGTGCCAGCAGCCCGATACAGGGGCCCCACGAG. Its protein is CASSPIQGPHE. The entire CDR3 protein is CASSPIQGPHEQYF.

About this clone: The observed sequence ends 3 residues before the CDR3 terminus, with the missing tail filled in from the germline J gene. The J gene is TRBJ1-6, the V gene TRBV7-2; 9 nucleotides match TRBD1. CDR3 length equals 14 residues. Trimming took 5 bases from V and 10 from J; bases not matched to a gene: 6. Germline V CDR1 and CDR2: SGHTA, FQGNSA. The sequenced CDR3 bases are TGTGCCAGCAGCAGGGACAGGGTTATCTCACCC. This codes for CASSRDRVISP. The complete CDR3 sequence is CASSRDRVISPLHF.

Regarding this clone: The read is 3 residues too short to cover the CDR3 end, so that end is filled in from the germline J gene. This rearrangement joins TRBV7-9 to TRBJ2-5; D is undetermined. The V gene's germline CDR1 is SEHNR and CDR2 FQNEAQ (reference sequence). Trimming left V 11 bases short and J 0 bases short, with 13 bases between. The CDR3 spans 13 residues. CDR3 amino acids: CASSAPYQETQYF. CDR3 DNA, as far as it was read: TGTGCCTCTTCCGCGCCGTACCAAGAGACC.

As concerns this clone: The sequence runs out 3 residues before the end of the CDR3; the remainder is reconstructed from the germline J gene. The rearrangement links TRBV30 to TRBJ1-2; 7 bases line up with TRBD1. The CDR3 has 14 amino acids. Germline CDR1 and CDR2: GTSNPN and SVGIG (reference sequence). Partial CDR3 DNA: TGTGCCTGGAACAGAGGGGGCGAGAAGGGCGAC. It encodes CAWNRGGEKGD. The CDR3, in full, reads CAWNRGGEKGDYTF.

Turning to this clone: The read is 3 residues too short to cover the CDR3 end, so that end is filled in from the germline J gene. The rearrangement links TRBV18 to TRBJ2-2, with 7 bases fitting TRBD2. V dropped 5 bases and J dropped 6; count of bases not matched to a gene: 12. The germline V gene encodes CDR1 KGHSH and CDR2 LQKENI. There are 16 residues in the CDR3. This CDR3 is CASSEIIAGEAGELFF. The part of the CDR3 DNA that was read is TGTGCCAGCTCAGAAATAATAGCGGGCGAGGCCGGGGAG.

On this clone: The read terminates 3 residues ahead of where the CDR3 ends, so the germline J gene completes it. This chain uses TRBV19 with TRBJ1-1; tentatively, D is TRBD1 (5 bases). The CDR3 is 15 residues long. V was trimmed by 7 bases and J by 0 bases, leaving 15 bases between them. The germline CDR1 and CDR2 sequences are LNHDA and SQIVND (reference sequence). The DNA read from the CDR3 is TGTGCCAGTAAGTCGGCGGGGACGATGAACACTGAA. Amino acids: CASKSAGTMNTE. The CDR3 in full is CASKSAGTMNTEAFF.

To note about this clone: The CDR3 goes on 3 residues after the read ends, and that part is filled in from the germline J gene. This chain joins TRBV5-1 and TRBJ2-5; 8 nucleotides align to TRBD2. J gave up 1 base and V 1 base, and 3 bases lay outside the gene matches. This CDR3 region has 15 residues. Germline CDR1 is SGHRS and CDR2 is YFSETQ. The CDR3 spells CASSLTGGSQETQYF. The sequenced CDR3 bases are TGCGCCAGCAGCTTGACGGGGGGGAGCCAAGAGACC.

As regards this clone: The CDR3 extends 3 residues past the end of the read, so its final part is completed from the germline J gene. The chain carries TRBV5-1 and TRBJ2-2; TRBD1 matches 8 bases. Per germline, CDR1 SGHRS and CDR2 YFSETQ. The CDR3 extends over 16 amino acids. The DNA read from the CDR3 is TGCGCCAGCAGCCTATCGACAGGGGCAACTAATGAAAAG. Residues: CASSLSTGATNEK. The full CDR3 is CASSLSTGATNEKLFF.

The CDR3 reads CASSRTPDKEDEQYF. The CDR3 bases that were read are TGTGCCAGCAGCCGGACGCCGGACAAGGAGGACGAG. The gene calls are TRBV11-2 and TRBJ2-7; D may match TRBD1 or TRBD2 (5 bases each). The read falls 3 residues short of the CDR3 end, and the missing part is taken from the germline J gene. The V gene's germline CDR1 is SGHAT and CDR2 FQNNGV. V dropped 5 bases and J dropped 5 bases, with 19 bases sitting between them. This CDR3 comprises 15 residues.

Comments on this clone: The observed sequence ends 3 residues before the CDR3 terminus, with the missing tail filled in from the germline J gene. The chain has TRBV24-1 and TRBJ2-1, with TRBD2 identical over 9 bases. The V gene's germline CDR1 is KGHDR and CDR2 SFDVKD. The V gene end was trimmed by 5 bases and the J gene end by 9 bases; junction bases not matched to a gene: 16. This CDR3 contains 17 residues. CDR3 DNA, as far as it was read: TGTGCCACCAGTGCTACGGGGGGGACTAGCTCAACGAGTGAG. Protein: CATSATGGTSSTSE. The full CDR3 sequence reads CATSATGGTSSTSEQFF.

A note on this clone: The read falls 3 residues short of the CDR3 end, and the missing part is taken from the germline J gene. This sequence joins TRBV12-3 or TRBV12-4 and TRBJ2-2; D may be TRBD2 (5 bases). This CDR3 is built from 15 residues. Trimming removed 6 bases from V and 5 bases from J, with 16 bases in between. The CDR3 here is CASSWASPGTGELFF. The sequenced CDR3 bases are TGTGCCAGCAGCTGGGCCTCCCCGGGGACCGGGGAG.

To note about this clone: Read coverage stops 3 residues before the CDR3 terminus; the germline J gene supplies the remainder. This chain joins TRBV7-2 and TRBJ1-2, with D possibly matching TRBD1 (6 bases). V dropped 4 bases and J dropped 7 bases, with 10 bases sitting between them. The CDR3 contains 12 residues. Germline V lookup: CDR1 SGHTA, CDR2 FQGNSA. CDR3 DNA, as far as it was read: TGTGCCAGCAGCTCCACAGGGCCTGGC. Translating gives CASSSTGPG. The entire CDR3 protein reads CASSSTGPGYTF.

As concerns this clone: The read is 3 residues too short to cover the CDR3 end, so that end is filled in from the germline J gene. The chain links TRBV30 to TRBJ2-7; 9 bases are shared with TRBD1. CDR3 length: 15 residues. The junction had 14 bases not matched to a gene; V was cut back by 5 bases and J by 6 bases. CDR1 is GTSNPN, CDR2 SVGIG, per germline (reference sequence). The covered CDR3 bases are TGTGCCTGGGCCTTTCCCGGGACAGGGTTTTCCGAG. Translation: CAWAFPGTGFSE. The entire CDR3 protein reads CAWAFPGTGFSEQYF.

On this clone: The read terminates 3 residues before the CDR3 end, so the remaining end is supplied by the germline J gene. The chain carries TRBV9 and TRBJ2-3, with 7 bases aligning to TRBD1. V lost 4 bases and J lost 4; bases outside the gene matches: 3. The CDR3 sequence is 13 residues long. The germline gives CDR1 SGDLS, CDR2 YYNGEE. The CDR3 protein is CASSTRGPDTQYF. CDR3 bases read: TGTGCCAGCAGCACAAGGGGGCCAGATACG.

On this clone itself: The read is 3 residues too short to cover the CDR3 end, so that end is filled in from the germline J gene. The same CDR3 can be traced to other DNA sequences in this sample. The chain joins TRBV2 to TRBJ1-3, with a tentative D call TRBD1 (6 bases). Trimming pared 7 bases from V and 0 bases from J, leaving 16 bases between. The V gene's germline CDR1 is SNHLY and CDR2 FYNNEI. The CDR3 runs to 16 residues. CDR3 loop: CASTGQTNPSGNTIYF. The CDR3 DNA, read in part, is TGTGCCAGCACGGGACAAACAAACCCCTCTGGAAACACC.

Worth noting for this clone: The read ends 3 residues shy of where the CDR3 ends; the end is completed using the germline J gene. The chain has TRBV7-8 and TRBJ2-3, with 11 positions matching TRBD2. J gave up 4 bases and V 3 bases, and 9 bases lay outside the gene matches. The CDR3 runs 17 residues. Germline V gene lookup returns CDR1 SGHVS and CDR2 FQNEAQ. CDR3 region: CASSFPIAGGVADTQYF. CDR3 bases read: TGTGCCAGCAGCTTCCCTATAGCGGGAGGGGTCGCAGATACG.

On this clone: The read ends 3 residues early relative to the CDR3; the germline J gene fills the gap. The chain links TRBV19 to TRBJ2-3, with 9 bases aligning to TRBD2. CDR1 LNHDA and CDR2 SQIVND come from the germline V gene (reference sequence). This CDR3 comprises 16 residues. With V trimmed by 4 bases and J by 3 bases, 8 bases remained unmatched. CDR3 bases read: TGTGCCAGTAGTACGGGACTAGCCCTCAGGACAGATACG. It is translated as CASSTGLALRTDT. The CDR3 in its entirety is CASSTGLALRTDTQYF.

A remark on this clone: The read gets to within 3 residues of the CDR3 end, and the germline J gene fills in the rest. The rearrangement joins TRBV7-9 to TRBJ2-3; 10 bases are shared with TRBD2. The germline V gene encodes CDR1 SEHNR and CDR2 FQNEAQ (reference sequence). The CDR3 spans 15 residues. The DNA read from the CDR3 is TGTGCCAGCAGAGTCACTAGCGGGATACAAGAGACG. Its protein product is CASRVTSGIQET. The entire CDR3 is CASRVTSGIQETQYF.

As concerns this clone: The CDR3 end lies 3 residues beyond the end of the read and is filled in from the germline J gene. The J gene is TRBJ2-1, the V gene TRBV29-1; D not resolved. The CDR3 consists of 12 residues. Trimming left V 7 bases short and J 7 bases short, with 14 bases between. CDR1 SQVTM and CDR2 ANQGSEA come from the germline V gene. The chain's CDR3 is CSAMMYGNEQFF. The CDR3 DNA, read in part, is TGCAGCGCGATGATGTACGGGAATGAG.

Incomplete CDR3 DNA: TGTGCCACTTTCAGAAATAATGGC. Amino acids: CATFRNNG. The complete CDR3 reads CATFRNNGYTF. The J gene is TRBJ1-2, the V gene TRBV28; D is ambiguous. The missing CDR3 end, 3 residues past where the read stops, is filled in from the germline J gene. The CDR3 length is 11 residues. The V end lost 10 bases, the J end lost 6 bases, and 12 bases lay between the germline ends. Germline V CDR1 and CDR2: MDHEN, SYDVKM.

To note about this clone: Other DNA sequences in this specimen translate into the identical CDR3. The DNA read from the CDR3 is TGTGCCAGCAGAAGACAGGGGGTTAATTCACCC. It translates to CASRRQGVNSP. The complete CDR3 sequence is CASRRQGVNSPLHF. The chain links TRBV2 to TRBJ1-6, with 9 bases that match TRBD1. The CDR3 goes on 3 residues after the read ends, and that part is filled in from the germline J gene. This CDR3 spans 14 amino acids. Germline V gives CDR1 SNHLY, CDR2 FYNNEI. After removal of 6 bases from V and 6 bases from J, the junction contained 3 bases not matched to a gene.

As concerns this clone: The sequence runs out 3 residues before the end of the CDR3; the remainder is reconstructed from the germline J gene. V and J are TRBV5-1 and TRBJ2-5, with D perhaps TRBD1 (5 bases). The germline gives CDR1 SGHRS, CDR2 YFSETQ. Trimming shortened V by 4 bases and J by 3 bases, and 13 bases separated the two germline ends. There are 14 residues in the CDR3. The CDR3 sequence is CASSPGSGKETQYF. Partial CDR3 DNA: TGCGCCAGCAGCCCCGGTTCAGGGAAAGAGACC. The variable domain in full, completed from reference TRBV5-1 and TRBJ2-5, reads KAGVTQTPRYLIKTRGQQVTLSCSPISGHRSVSWYQQTPGQGLQFLFEYFSETQRNKGNFPGRFSGRQFSNSRSEMNVSTLELGDSALYLCASSPGSGKETQYFGPGTRLLVL.

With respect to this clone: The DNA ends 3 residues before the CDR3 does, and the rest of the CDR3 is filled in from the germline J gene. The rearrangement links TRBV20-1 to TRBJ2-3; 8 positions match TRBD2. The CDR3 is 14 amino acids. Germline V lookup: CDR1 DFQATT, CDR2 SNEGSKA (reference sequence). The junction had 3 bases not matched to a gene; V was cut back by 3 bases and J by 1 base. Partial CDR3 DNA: TGCAGTGCTAGGAATAGCGGGGGCACAGATACG. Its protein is CSARNSGGTDT. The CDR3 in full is CSARNSGGTDTQYF.

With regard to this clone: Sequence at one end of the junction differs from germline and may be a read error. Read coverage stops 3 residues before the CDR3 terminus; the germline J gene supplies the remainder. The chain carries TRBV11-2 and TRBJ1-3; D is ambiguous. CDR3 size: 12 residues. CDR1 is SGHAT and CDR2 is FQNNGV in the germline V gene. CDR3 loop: CASSQSRDTIYF. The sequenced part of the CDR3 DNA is TGTGCCAGCAGCCAGAGCCGAGACACA.